Below, 6 T cell receptor beta chains from the same sample are listed, as sequenced in a study of T cell responses to AZD1222 COVID-19 vaccine. This table comes from immunoSEQ multiplex PCR, and its TCRdb copy is limited to in-frame clones, with some not included. The table has approximately 110,000 clones, 85% to 90% seen once. This sample comprised peripheral blood, obtained on day 0 of AZD1222 vaccination. Every receptor here comes from an adult in good health.

This clone was found a few times. V is TRBV3-1 (or the pseudogene TRBV3-2) and J is TRBJ2-7; TRBD1 aligns across 9 bases. Trimming removed 5 bases from V and 3 bases from J; junction bases left unmatched: 5. This CDR3 is 14 amino acids long. The V gene's germline CDR1 is LGHDT and CDR2 YNNKEL (reference sequence). The CDR3, as DNA: TGTGCCAGCAGCGACCGGGACAGGGTCTACGAGCAGTACTTC. Protein product: CASSDRDRVYEQYF.

This chain connects TRBV6-5 to TRBJ1-2; D not resolved. This CDR3 contains 13 residues. Trimming removed 6 bases at V and 2 bases at J, with 10 bases between. CDR1 MNHEY and CDR2 SVGAGI come from the germline V gene. This chain's CDR3 is CASSRTGNYGYTF. The CDR3 DNA reads as TGTGCCAGCAGCCGGACGGGAAACTATGGCTACACCTTC.

V gene TRBV21-1 combines with J gene TRBJ1-1; the table's D call TRBD1 went unverified against the DNA. TRBV21-1 constitutes a pseudogene. The CDR3 extends over 17 amino acids. The CDR3 protein is CASSKSRVRGRGTEAFF. CDR3 nucleotide sequence: TGTGCCAGCAGCAAAAGCCGGGTCAGGGGGAGAGGCACTGAAGCTTTCTTT.

V usage is TRBV9 and J usage is TRBJ1-1; a weak D match, TRBD1 (5 bases). The CDR3 sequence is 14 residues long. Per the germline V gene, CDR1 is SGDLS and CDR2 is YYNGEE. The V gene lost 0 bases and the J gene lost 1 base, with 7 bases spanning the gap. CDR3: CASSVGGSNTEAFF. DNA for the CDR3: TGTGCCAGCAGCGTAGGGGGGTCGAACACTGAAGCTTTCTTT.

The chain couples TRBV27 to TRBJ2-7; D remains unclear. The CDR3 extends over 15 amino acids. Trimming shortened V by 1 base and J by 6 bases, and 16 bases separated the two germline ends. Germline CDR1 and CDR2: MNHEY and SMNVEV (reference sequence). The CDR3 loop reads CASSLYLPSAGEQYF. Here the CDR3 DNA reads TGTGCCAGCAGTTTATATCTCCCGAGTGCCGGCGAGCAGTACTTC.

This clone was counted a few times. The chain uses TRBV3-1 (or the pseudogene TRBV3-2) and TRBJ2-3; possible D gene TRBD2, 6 bases. CDR1 is LGHDT and CDR2 is YNNKEL in the germline V gene (reference sequence). V dropped 7 bases and J dropped 2 bases, with 13 bases sitting between them. The CDR3 has 14 amino acids. The CDR3, as DNA: TGTGCCAGCACCCCGAGCGGGTACACAGATACGCAGTATTTT. This codes for CASTPSGYTDTQYF.